The entry below gives a single T cell receptor (beta chain) sequence along with its context. The antigen is unknown. The data are from a study of cytomegalovirus exposure and HLA in healthy donors. PCR involved 60 Vbeta and 13 Jbeta primers. Method: immunoSEQ multiplex PCR; TCRdb's copy keeps in-frame clones and lacks some. The data show 130,000 to 150,000 clones, around three quarters seen once. Broader study findings: An analysis done earlier found most TCR beta V segments productive about 87% or about 30% of the time. An assumption of roughly uniform sequencing depth across donors underlay the presence/absence analyses.

Donors in the study were healthy people who gave bone marrow. CDR3 size: 15 residues. Germline loops: CDR1 ENHRY, CDR2 SYGVKD. V was clipped by 2 bases and J by 8 bases; unmatched bases: 4. The J gene is TRBJ1-6, the V gene TRBV10-3; 9 nucleotides agree with TRBD1. The sequencing sample was made of PBMCs. The source is a man aged 35 to 55 in good health and CMV-seropositive. The CDR3 sequence: CAISERGQGDSPLHF. Here the CDR3 DNA reads TGTGCCATCAGTGAGCGGGGACAGGGCGATTCACCCCTCCACTTT.